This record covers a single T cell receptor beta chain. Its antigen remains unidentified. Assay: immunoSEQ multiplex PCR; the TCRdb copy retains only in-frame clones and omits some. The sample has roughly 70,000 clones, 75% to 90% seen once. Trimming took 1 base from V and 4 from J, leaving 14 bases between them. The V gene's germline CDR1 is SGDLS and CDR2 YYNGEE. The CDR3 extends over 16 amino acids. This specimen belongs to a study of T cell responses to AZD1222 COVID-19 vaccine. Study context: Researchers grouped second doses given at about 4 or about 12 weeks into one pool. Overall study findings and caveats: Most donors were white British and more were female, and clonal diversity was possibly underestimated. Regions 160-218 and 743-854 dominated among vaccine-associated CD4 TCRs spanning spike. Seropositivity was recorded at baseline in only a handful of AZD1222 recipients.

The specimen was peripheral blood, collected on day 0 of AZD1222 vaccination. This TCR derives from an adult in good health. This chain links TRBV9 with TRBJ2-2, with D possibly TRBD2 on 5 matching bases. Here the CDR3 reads CASSVTSQAGTGELFF. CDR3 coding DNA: TGTGCCAGCAGCGTAACTAGTCAGGCGGGCACCGGGGAGCTGTTTTTT.